These 32 T cell receptor beta chains originate from one sample sequenced in a study of cytomegalovirus exposure and HLA in healthy donors. Primers included in the PCR were 60 Vbeta and 13 Jbeta primers. Repertoires were generated with immunoSEQ multiplex PCR, while TCRdb's copy carries only in-frame clones and drops some. This sample has about 180,000 clones; around 84% occur once, and the top ten carry 1%. The source material was PBMCs. These receptors originate from a boy aged 2-15 years in good health and CMV-seronegative.

This chain joins TRBV6-1 and TRBJ2-3; 7 positions match TRBD2. Trimming took 6 bases from V and 3 from J; bases not matched to a gene: 3. From germline, CDR1 is MNHNS and CDR2 SASEGT. The CDR3 totals 13 residues. CDR3 nucleotide sequence: TGTGCCAGCAGCCGGGGGGATACAGATACGCAGTATTTT. This encodes CASSRGDTDTQYF.

The genes are TRBV7-8 and TRBJ2-3; no reliable D call. The CDR3 runs to 16 residues. Looked up from germline, CDR1 is SGHVS and CDR2 is FQNEAQ. The germline V and J ends were trimmed by 3 bases and 6 bases, with 19 bases remaining between them. The CDR3 DNA reads TGTGCCAGCAGCTTGAAACGGCGGCTAGTCAGCGATACGCAGTATTTT. Protein sequence: CASSLKRRLVSDTQYF.

The chain recombines TRBV6-5 with TRBJ2-1; 13 bases fit TRBD2. CDR1 is MNHEY, CDR2 SVGAGI, per germline. The V segment lost 4 bases and the J segment 3 bases; nucleotides outside the gene matches: 0. The CDR3 runs 15 residues. The chain's CDR3 is CASSWTSGSYNEQFF. For the CDR3, the DNA is TGTGCCAGCAGTTGGACTAGCGGGAGCTACAATGAGCAGTTCTTC.

This clone occurred a few times. The rearrangement links TRBV6-1 to TRBJ2-7; perhaps TRBD2 as D (6 bases). This CDR3 contains 11 residues. Germline V gene lookup returns CDR1 MNHNS and CDR2 SASEGT. The V gene lost 1 base and the J gene lost 11 bases, with 9 bases spanning the gap. The CDR3 protein is CASSEGAGKYF. The CDR3 DNA sequence: TGTGCCAGCAGTGAAGGGGCGGGGAAGTACTTC.

The V call is TRBV28, the J call TRBJ2-1; D might be TRBD2 (5 bases). The CDR3 consists of 15 residues. V lost 7 bases to trimming and J lost 6 bases, with 19 bases between them. Germline loops: CDR1 MDHEN, CDR2 SYDVKM. The CDR3 reads CASIFGGGWSNEQFF. The DNA of the CDR3 is TGTGCCAGCATCTTTGGCGGAGGCTGGAGCAATGAGCAGTTCTTC.

This clone has more than one count but fewer than ten. The chain carries TRBV29-1 and TRBJ1-2; 7 bases agree with TRBD1. V shed 6 bases and J 4 bases; nucleotides not matched to a gene: 8. This CDR3 region has 13 residues. Germline lookup yields CDR1 SQVTM and CDR2 ANQGSEA. The CDR3 nucleotides read TGCAGCGTAGAGACAGGGTCTGCCTATGGCTACACCTTC. Amino acid sequence: CSVETGSAYGYTF.

The chain links TRBV28 to TRBJ1-4; D is uncertain. The germline V gene has CDR1 MDHEN and CDR2 SYDVKM. V was pared by 3 bases and J by 0 bases, with 14 bases between. There are 17 residues in the CDR3. CDR3 protein: CASSFDQRTSTNEKLFF. The CDR3 nucleotides are TGTGCCAGCAGTTTTGACCAGCGAACTTCAACTAATGAAAAACTGTTTTTT.

The chain combines TRBV2 with TRBJ1-1; 11 bases line up with TRBD1. Trimming took 6 bases from V and 2 from J; bases not matched to a gene: 8. The germline CDR1 and CDR2 sequences are SNHLY and FYNNEI. The CDR3 is 16 amino acids. The CDR3 loop is CASRLGGTGGNTEAFF. The DNA for the CDR3 is TGTGCCAGCAGACTTGGGGGGACAGGGGGAAACACTGAAGCTTTCTTT. Full variable domain (remainder filled in from reference TRBV2 and TRBJ1-1): EPEVTQTPSHQVTQMGQEVILRCVPISNHLYFYWYRQILGQKVEFLVSFYNNEISEKSEIFDDQFSVERPDGSNFTLKIRSTKLEDSAMYFCASRLGGTGGNTEAFFGQGTRLTVV.

This rearrangement joins TRBV28 to TRBJ1-2, with 7 bases aligning to TRBD1. The CDR3 consists of 14 residues. V dropped 5 bases and J dropped 6; count of bases not matched to a gene: 9. Germline values: CDR1 MDHEN, CDR2 SYDVKM. The CDR3 DNA reads as TGTGCCAGCAGTCCCCCCCACAGGGGAAATGGCTACACCTTC. As protein: CASSPPHRGNGYTF.

The genes are TRBV2 and TRBJ1-2; no clear D gene. CDR1 is SNHLY and CDR2 is FYNNEI in the germline V gene. V was shortened by 5 bases and J by 8 bases, with 21 bases between the two germline ends. The CDR3 totals 15 residues. CDR3 nucleotide sequence: TGTGCCAGCAGTCAAGAGGAGGGTTTAGTAAAGGGCTACACCTTC. Encoded protein: CASSQEEGLVKGYTF.

In this sample, this clone turned up once. This sequence joins TRBV6-4 and TRBJ2-7; D call uncertain. Germline V gene sequence: CDR1 MRHNA, CDR2 SNTAGT. This CDR3 comprises 14 residues. The V gene lost 0 bases and the J gene lost 5 bases, with 11 bases spanning the gap. The CDR3 loop is CASSDSRKFHEQYV. CDR3 sequence (DNA): TGTGCCAGCAGTGACTCGCGGAAGTTCCACGAGCAGTACGTC.

This chain connects TRBV2 to TRBJ2-5, with 9 bases that match TRBD2. The last part of the DNA fits TRBJ2-7 better; the J call may be wrong. Germline loops: CDR1 SNHLY, CDR2 FYNNEI. CDR3 length: 16 amino acids. DNA of the CDR3: TGTGCCAGCAGTGAAGGGCTAGCGGGAAAATCCTACGAGCAGTACTTC. It yields the protein CASSEGLAGKSYEQYF.

V gene TRBV28 combines with J gene TRBJ2-2, with D perhaps matching TRBD1 (6 bases). CDR1 and CDR2 from the germline V gene are MDHEN and SYDVKM. V was clipped by 6 bases and J by 1 base, with 9 bases between them. The CDR3 is 14 amino acids. This CDR3 reads CASRKQGNTGELFF. CDR3 DNA sequence: TGTGCCAGCAGGAAACAGGGGAACACCGGGGAGCTGTTTTTT.

The chain has TRBV6-5 and TRBJ2-2; 9 nucleotides match TRBD2. Losses at the gene ends were 6 bases for V and 2 bases for J; bases not matched to a gene: 4. The CDR3 consists of 15 residues. Germline values: CDR1 MNHEY, CDR2 SVGAGI. The DNA of the CDR3 is TGTGCCAGCAGGGTTAGCGGGAGTAACACCGGGGAGCTGTTTTTT. It translates to CASRVSGSNTGELFF.

This chain links TRBV7-9 with TRBJ1-1; D possibly corresponds to TRBD1 (5 bases). Germline V gene lookup returns CDR1 SEHNR and CDR2 FQNEAQ (reference sequence). Trimming removed 6 bases from V and 6 bases from J, with 23 bases in between. The CDR3 sequence is 16 residues long. The CDR3, as DNA: TGTGCCAGCAGACCCCTCGGGGAGGGGCTGGTCGCTGAAGCTTTCTTT. Its translation is CASRPLGEGLVAEAFF.

The chain couples TRBV10-1 to TRBJ2-5, with 9 bases lining up with TRBD1. V lost 0 bases, J lost 12 bases, and 2 bases stayed unmatched. Germline CDR1 is WNHNN and CDR2 is SYGVQD (reference sequence). CDR3 size: 12 residues. This CDR3 reads CASSESDRGEYF. DNA of the CDR3: TGCGCCAGCAGTGAGTCGGACAGGGGAGAGTACTTC.

The chain recombines TRBV28 with TRBJ1-3, with 7 bases fitting TRBD1. V was pared by 6 bases and J by 3 bases, with 11 bases of the junction left unmatched. Germline CDR1 and CDR2: MDHEN and SYDVKM. The CDR3 runs 16 residues. Here the CDR3 reads CASSTPHDRDGNTIYF. CDR3 bases: TGTGCCAGCAGCACGCCCCATGACAGGGATGGAAACACCATATATTTT.

V and J are TRBV11-2 and TRBJ2-5; a possible D gene is TRBD1 (5 bases). The germline V and J ends were trimmed by 1 base and 4 bases, with 19 bases remaining between them. CDR1 SGHAT and CDR2 FQNNGV come from the germline V gene. The CDR3 spans 17 residues. The CDR3 here is CASSLGTVTVEGETQYF. The CDR3 region has the DNA TGTGCCAGCAGCTTAGGAACGGTGACAGTTGAAGGAGAGACCCAGTACTTC.

The V and J genes are TRBV10-3 and TRBJ1-5, with TRBD1 matching 7 bases. Germline trimming cut 5 bases from V and 6 bases from J; bases unmatched to any gene: 4. Per germline, CDR1 ENHRY and CDR2 SYGVKD. This CDR3 contains 13 residues. The CDR3 reads CAISRDSSQPQHF. CDR3 DNA sequence: TGTGCCATCAGTAGGGACAGTAGTCAGCCCCAGCATTTT.

V and J are TRBV30 and TRBJ2-3; TRBD2 aligns across 8 bases. CDR1 and CDR2 from the germline V gene are GTSNPN and SVGIG (reference sequence). There are 14 residues in the CDR3. The J segment lost 0 bases and the V segment lost 6 bases, leaving 5 bases of the junction unmatched. CDR3 DNA: TGTGCCTGTAGCGGGACTACCAGCACAGATACGCAGTATTTT. This gives the protein CACSGTTSTDTQYF.

The gene calls are TRBV7-9 and TRBJ2-5; the D is unclear. The CDR3 covers 11 residues. The germline CDR1 and CDR2 sequences are SEHNR and FQNEAQ (reference sequence). V was trimmed by 3 bases and J by 5 bases, leaving 4 bases between them. CDR3 in amino acids: CASSFSETQYF. CDR3 DNA sequence: TGTGCCAGCAGCTTCTCTGAGACCCAGTACTTC.

The V gene is TRBV2, the J gene TRBJ2-2, with 15 bases matching TRBD2. V lost 5 bases and J lost 0; bases outside the gene matches: 4. CDR1 and CDR2 (germline): SNHLY, FYNNEI. This CDR3 has 18 residues. The CDR3 is CASSPGLAGGPNTGELFF. In nucleotides, the CDR3 is TGTGCCAGCAGTCCCGGACTAGCGGGAGGGCCGAACACCGGGGAGCTGTTTTTT. Full variable domain (rest looked up from reference TRBV2 and TRBJ2-2): EPEVTQTPSHQVTQMGQEVILRCVPISNHLYFYWYRQILGQKVEFLVSFYNNEISEKSEIFDDQFSVERPDGSNFTLKIRSTKLEDSAMYFCASSPGLAGGPNTGELFFGEGSRLTVL.

J is TRBJ2-7 and V is TRBV7-9; D ambiguous. CDR3 length equals 13 residues. Germline V gene data show CDR1 as SEHNR and CDR2 as FQNEAQ (reference sequence). CDR3 amino acids: CFCKQKAAYEQYF. Here the CDR3 DNA reads TGTTTTTGCAAGCAGAAGGCGGCATACGAGCAGTACTTC.

The chain uses TRBV4-1 and TRBJ2-1, with 11 bases fitting TRBD2. V shed 3 bases, J shed 8 bases, and the junction held 15 bases outside the gene matches. CDR3 length: 18 residues. From germline, CDR1 is MGHRA and CDR2 YSYEKL. The CDR3: CASSHRLLAGAVGDEQFF. The CDR3 nucleotides are TGCGCCAGCAGCCACCGGCTACTAGCGGGGGCCGTAGGGGATGAGCAGTTCTTC.

The chain carries TRBV11-3 and TRBJ2-1, with 11 bases aligning to TRBD2. Per the germline V gene, CDR1 is SGHNT and CDR2 is YENEEA. Trimming at V came to 6 bases and at J to 6 bases, leaving 4 bases not matched to a gene. The CDR3 covers 14 residues. CDR3 residues: CASSFSGGANEQFF. CDR3 sequence (DNA): TGTGCCAGCAGTTTTAGCGGGGGGGCCAATGAGCAGTTCTTC. The full variable domain, rest sourced from reference TRBV11-3 and TRBJ2-1, is EAGVVQSPRYKIIEKKQPVAFWCNPISGHNTLYWYLQNLGQGPELLIRYENEEAVDDSQLPKDRFSAERLKGVDSTLKIQPAELGDSAVYLCASSFSGGANEQFFGPGTRLTVL.

The genes are TRBV6-4 and TRBJ2-1, with 10 nucleotides matching TRBD1. V lost 4 bases and J lost 4; bases outside the gene matches: 7. Germline V gene data show CDR1 as MRHNA and CDR2 as SNTAGT. The CDR3 has 16 amino acids. CDR3 in DNA: TGTGCCAGCAGTGCTCAACCGGGACAGGGGTACAATGAGCAGTTCTTC. Its protein is CASSAQPGQGYNEQFF.

Only one count was recorded for this clone. Here the CDR3 reads CASSEGGWGGAFF. CDR3 DNA sequence: TGTGCCAGCAGTGAAGGGGGGTGGGGGGGGGCGTTTTTT. The rearrangement uses TRBV2 and TRBJ1-4, with TRBD1 as a possible D gene (6 bases). Germline CDR1 SNHLY, CDR2 FYNNEI. The ends were cut back, 1 base at V and 16 bases at J, with 16 bases in the middle. The length of the CDR3 is 13 residues.

V usage is TRBV5-4 and J usage is TRBJ2-1; no definite D call. The germline V gene encodes CDR1 SGHNT and CDR2 YYREEE (reference sequence). This CDR3 comprises 13 residues. Between the trimmed V and J ends, which lost 2 bases and 6 bases, there was a span of 9 bases. CDR3 sequence (DNA): TGTGCCAGCAGCTTCATATTAGTCAATGAGCAGTTCTTC. Its translation: CASSFILVNEQFF.

The chain joins TRBV27 to TRBJ1-2; D is undetermined. This CDR3 is 17 amino acids long. V was clipped by 4 bases and J by 9 bases, with 27 bases between them. Germline assignment: CDR1 MNHEY and CDR2 SMNVEV (reference sequence). The CDR3 reads CASSSQSNSWAGHRYTF. In DNA, the CDR3 is TGTGCCAGCAGTTCACAATCCAATTCTTGGGCAGGTCATCGCTACACCTTC.

The chain combines TRBV30 with TRBJ2-3; D not resolved. CDR3 length: 13 residues. V lost 4 bases and J lost 4, with 12 bases in between. CDR1 and CDR2 from the germline V gene are GTSNPN and SVGIG (reference sequence). Here the CDR3 reads CAWIPLNSDTQYF. CDR3 DNA sequence: TGTGCCTGGATACCGCTGAACTCAGATACGCAGTATTTT. The variable domain in full, with the rest retrieved from reference TRBV30 and TRBJ2-3, is SQTIHQWPATLVQPVGSPLSLECTVEGTSNPNLYWYRQAAGRGLQLLFYSVGIGQISSEVPQNLSASRPQDRQFILSSKKLLLSDSGFYLCAWIPLNSDTQYFGPGTRLTVL.

This clone was picked up one time. The chain combines TRBV30 with TRBJ2-3, with D perhaps TRBD2 (5 bases). Germline V CDR1 and CDR2: GTSNPN, SVGIG (reference sequence). The CDR3 totals 12 residues. V was shortened by 2 bases and J by 3 bases, with 6 bases between the two germline ends. The CDR3 DNA reads TGTGCCTGGAGTACGGGGACAGATACGCAGTATTTT. As protein: CAWSTGTDTQYF.

In this sample, this clone turned up a few times. CDR3 nucleotide sequence: TGTGCCAGCAGTTTGACGGGAGGGAACGAGCAGTACTTC. It translates to CASSLTGGNEQYF. V and J are TRBV28 and TRBJ2-7, with 8 bases lining up with TRBD2. V lost 3 bases, J lost 5 bases, and 3 bases stayed unmatched. The CDR3 loop spans 13 amino acids. CDR1 MDHEN and CDR2 SYDVKM come from the germline V gene.